This TCR beta chain came from a study of PD-1 blockade in classical Hodgkin lymphoma (dated by TCRdb to about 2020). At the level of the whole study: Nivolumab dosing was 3 mg/kg intravenously every 2 weeks, continuing until either disease progression or unacceptable toxicity. A peripheral blood immune signature of response to PD-1 blockade in classical Hodgkin lymphoma was defined using TCR beta sequencing and CyTOF. The paper as a whole reports these results and caveats: Diversity was lower in patients who began nivolumab less than 1 year after ASCT, so these patients were left out of later analyses to avoid confounding by immune reconstitution. Newly diagnosed patients were reported to have lower baseline TCR diversity than healthy donors, and relapsed/refractory patients were reported to have lower baseline TCR diversity still. Trial patients achieving complete response had baseline diversity similar to newly diagnosed patients, whereas partial responders and progressors had significantly lower diversity. A significant rise by C4D1 was seen in CD4+ but not CD8+ TCR diversity (p=0.0027 vs p=0.16), with the rise being most apparent in complete responders (p=0.02). Only a single clinical trial cohort was studied, and what caused the repertoire differences, possibly disease activity or prior therapy, remained undefined.

What the time point label conveys for this sample: cycle 1 day 1 (C1D1), immediately before nivolumab initiation. Every trial patient had relapsed after autologous stem cell transplantation, and cohorts A, B and C differed in prior brentuximab vedotin exposure. The trial cohort was composed of 56 patients with relapsed/refractory classical Hodgkin lymphoma, for whom complete response, partial response or progressive disease was recorded as best overall response. In the multi-cohort phase II CheckMate 205 trial, trial patients received single-agent nivolumab. An independent review committee assessed best overall response using the 2007 International Working Group response criteria. Trial PBMCs were obtained immediately prior to nivolumab initiation (C1D1) and on therapy at cycle 2 day 1 and cycle 4 day 1. Peripheral blood was collected in 8 mL Vacutainer Cell Preparation Tubes, from which PBMCs were isolated by centrifugation and then cryopreserved.

Genomic DNA was isolated using the Qiagen DNeasy kit from unsorted PBMCs as well as from negatively selected CD4+ and CD8+ fractions. Amplification of TCR beta CDR3 regions was done by immunoSEQ multiplex PCR with primers that anneal to V and J segments. A synthetic immune receptor repertoire was used to minimize amplification bias, and remaining bias was computationally removed after sequencing. The source study handled its data this way. Repertoire diversity was quantified as the Shannon entropy index using custom Python scripts. Unsorted, CD4+ and CD8+ repertoires were examined separately, except in combined analyses, for which CD4+ and CD8+ sequences were merged in silico. A clone counted as expanded when the clone's frequency after treatment rose at least 2-fold relative to C1D1, and clones undetected at baseline were given a pseudocount of 0.5. Clones with 0 or 1 copy at C1D1 were defined as singleton clones, while clones with 2 or more copies were defined as non-singleton clones. Clones expanded in unsorted samples were assigned a CD4+, CD8+ or unknown annotation through matching of protein sequences in sorted samples from the same patient. Wilcoxon tests on paired samples were used to test changes in diversity from C1D1 to C4D1. TCRdb limited this immuneACCESS table to in-frame rearrangements with V and J called. A share of clones is missing; checked studies link under half to unresolved V genes, and the rest is unexplained. The DNA gave D and trimming, while V, J and clone size come from that table. The sample profile shows approximately 84,000 clones; roughly nine tenths of them were found once. The ten top clones hold 22% of the sample.

Worth noting for this clone: Its cognate antigen has yet to be identified. No much larger clone is present one base from it, and per-base qualities are unavailable.

The germline V gene (reference sequence) sets CDR1 to LNHDA and CDR2 to SQIVND. Trimming takes 6 bases from V and 0 bases from J, and the germline ends sit 9 bases apart. Reading from cysteine to phenylalanine, the CDR3 counts 14 amino acids. This entry keeps only the CDR3 DNA: 42 bases, framed from base 1. The sequenced sample was peripheral blood mononuclear cells (PBMCs), obtained at baseline. This sequence originates from a human donor with classical Hodgkin lymphoma. The sequence joins TRBV19 to TRBJ1-3; perhaps TRBD1 is the D gene, with 6 bases matching. CDR3 region: CASSRQDSGNTIYF. The DNA reads as follows: TGTGCCAGTAGCAGACAGGACTCTGGAAACACCATATATTTT. Beyond the CDR3, the reference TRBV19 and TRBJ1-3 genes provide the residues; the full variable domain reads: DGGITQSPKYLFRKEGQNVTLSCEQNLNHDAMYWYRQDPGQGLRLIYYSQIVNDFQKGDIAEGYSVSREKKESFPLTVTSAQKNPTAFYLCASSRQDSGNTIYFGEGSWLTVV.